This T cell receptor beta chain appears in the sequencing data of a study of CD8 T cells in Susac syndrome. Whole-study context: Among the Susac syndrome patients sequenced, about 6 had active disease and fewer than 10 were in remission.

Sequencing of TCR beta, carried out with a high-throughput approach, was applied to CD8+ and CD4+ T cells from the blood. Bulk CD8+ and CD4+ cells came from magnetic negative isolation; CD8+ TEMRA by FACS. The CDR3 is 14 amino acids. Trimming removed 2 bases at V and 8 bases at J, with 12 bases between. Germline V CDR1 and CDR2: MGHRA, YSYEKL. With random hexamers, about 0.5 to 1 ug RNA was reverse transcribed. TCRdb analysed the immunoSEQ multiplex PCR reads with MiXCR anew, one entry per CDR3 protein. The sample lists tens of thousands of distinct CDR3 sequences; 85% to 95% were seen once. The sequence derives from a human donor with Susac syndrome. V is TRBV4-1 and J is TRBJ1-4, with no clear D. Source material: CD8+ T cells from PBMCs. The CDR3 DNA follows: TGCGCCAGCAGCCAACACCCGGACCGGGAAAAACTGTTTTTT. Translating gives CASSQHPDREKLFF.